The rows below give T cell receptor beta chains drawn from one sample of a study of T cell responses to AZD1222 COVID-19 vaccine. Produced via immunoSEQ multiplex PCR; TCRdb's table is partial and in-frame only. The sample has around 99,000 clones; approximately 89% are singletons. Material: peripheral blood, obtained 28 days after the second AZD1222 dose. The receptors derive from an adult who received the AZD1222 COVID-19 vaccine. Both conserved end residues are part of each CDR3. A D gene is named only where the DNA matches it firmly. Rows may omit the clone size; those that give it use once, few, many or a size class.

d_call j_call clone_size v_call cdr3_nt cdr3_aa
- TRBJ2-7 few TRBV24-1 TGTGCCACCAGTGATTCCCACGAGCAGTACTTC CATSDSHEQYF
TRBD2 TRBJ2-1 - TRBV24-1 TGTGCCACCAGTGACCCGGGACTAGGGAGCTCCTACAATGAGCAGTTCTTC CATSDPGLGSSYNEQFF
- TRBJ1-1 - TRBV29-1 TGCAGCGTTTTCGAGAACACTGAAGCTTTCTTT CSVFENTEAFF
TRBD1 TRBJ2-1 - TRBV27 TGTGCCAGCAGTGGGTGGACAGGGAACAATGAGCAGTTCTTC CASSGWTGNNEQFF
- TRBJ2-7 - TRBV14 TGTGCCAGCAGAGATGGGACAGCGGGGTACGAGCAGTACTTC CASRDGTAGYEQYF
- TRBJ2-1 - TRBV14 TGTGCCAGCAGCCTCGCGACAGTCTACAATGAGCAGTTCTTC CASSLATVYNEQFF
- TRBJ2-7 - TRBV11-3 TGTGCCAGCAGCCCCCCGGGACTGGGGATGAGGGAGCAGTACTTC CASSPPGLGMREQYF
TRBD1 TRBJ2-2 - TRBV2 TGTGCCAGCCGCTCCAGGACAGGGGCCGGGGAGCTGTTTTTT CASRSRTGAGELFF
TRBD2 TRBJ2-5 - TRBV5-1 TGCGCCAGCACCGGAGGAGCGGGAAGCCAAGAGACCCAGTACTTC CASTGGAGSQETQYF
- TRBJ2-5 - TRBV30 TGTGCCTGGAGTGTACAGGGACTACCAGAAGAGACCCAGTACTTC CAWSVQGLPEETQYF
- TRBJ1-1 - TRBV3-1/TRBV3-2 TGTGCCAGCAGCCAAGGACGGCCCAACACTGAAGCTTTCTTT CASSQGRPNTEAFF
- TRBJ1-2 - TRBV5-1 TGCGCCAGCAGCTTGTCGGTCTTTAACTATGGCTACACCTTC CASSLSVFNYGYTF
- TRBJ1-5 - TRBV19 TGTGCCAGTAAGGGCCTTAGCAATCAGCCCCAGCATTTT CASKGLSNQPQHF
TRBD2 TRBJ2-1 - TRBV28 TGTGCCAGCCGGGGACTAGCGGGAAGAAATGAGCAGTTCTTC CASRGLAGRNEQFF
TRBD1 TRBJ2-7 few TRBV10-2 TGCGCCAGCAGCGAAGACCCCTGGACAGGGTCCTACGAGCAGTACTTC CASSEDPWTGSYEQYF
- TRBJ2-2 - TRBV21-1 TGTGCCAGCAGCACGAAAACCGGACAGCGGGTCACCGGGGAGCTGTTTTTT CASSTKTGQRVTGELFF
- TRBJ2-3 once TRBV5-1 TGCGCCAGCAGCCCGGCCGGGGGCCGCAGCACAGATACGCAGTATTTT CASSPAGGRSTDTQYF
- TRBJ1-5 - TRBV3-1/TRBV3-2 TGTGCCAGCAGCTATGGCACAAATCAGCCCCAGCATTTT CASSYGTNQPQHF
TRBD2 TRBJ2-1 - TRBV29-1 TGCAGCGTTACTAGCGGGAAAACCCGCAATGAGCAGTTCTTC CSVTSGKTRNEQFF
TRBD2 TRBJ2-1 - TRBV4-3 TGCGCCAGCAGCCACGCCGGGACTAGCGGGAGAGTTGAGCAGTTCTTC CASSHAGTSGRVEQFF
- TRBJ1-1 - TRBV7-8 TGTGCCAGCAGCCAGCGGACAGCGCTGAACACTGAAGCTTTCTTT CASSQRTALNTEAFF
- TRBJ2-7 - TRBV6-5 TGTGCCAGCATGGGGGCAGGGGAAGGTTTGGAGTATTTC CASMGAGEGLEYF
- TRBJ1-6 - TRBV5-1 TGCGCCAGCAGCTTGGAAGTACAGGGTAATAATTCACCCCTCCACTTT CASSLEVQGNNSPLHF
- TRBJ1-5 - TRBV25-1 TGTGCCAGCAGTGAAGGGGACGGGCAGCCCCAGCATTTT CASSEGDGQPQHF
TRBD1 TRBJ1-4 - TRBV7-9 TGTGCCATCTTACTACAGGGGGCGGGTGAAAAACTGTTTTTT CAILLQGAGEKLFF
TRBD2 TRBJ2-7 medium-sized TRBV4-2 TGTGCCAGCAGCCAATCGCTAGCGGGATCCGACGAGCAGTACTTC CASSQSLAGSDEQYF
TRBD1 TRBJ1-4 - TRBV5-1 TGCGCCAGCAGCCTAAACAGGGGTGAAAAACTGTTTTTT CASSLNRGEKLFF
TRBD1 TRBJ1-1 - TRBV5-1 TGCGCCAGCAGCTCCACAGGGGGCGCGTCCACTGAAGCTTTCTTT CASSSTGGASTEAFF
- TRBJ2-2 - TRBV10-1 TGCGCCAGCAGTGACGGGACGGACACCGGGGAGCTGTTTTTT CASSDGTDTGELFF
TRBD2 TRBJ2-7 - TRBV18 TGTGCCAGCTCCCGAACTCAGGGACTAGCGGGATCGGGGGAGCAGTACTTC CASSRTQGLAGSGEQYF
TRBD2 TRBJ2-3 - TRBV4-3 TGCGCCAGCGGGACGTGGGCGGGAGAAGGCACAGATACGCAGTATTTT CASGTWAGEGTDTQYF
- TRBJ1-1 - TRBV5-1 TGCGCCAGCAAATTGTTAATGAACACTGAAGCTTTCTTT CASKLLMNTEAFF
- TRBJ1-5 - TRBV20-1 TGCAGTGCTAGTGGCTCTCACAATCAGCCCCAGCATTTT CSASGSHNQPQHF
- TRBJ1-1 - TRBV19 TGTGCCAGTAGTTCCTCTCAGAGGAACACTGAAGCTTTCTTT CASSSSQRNTEAFF
TRBD1 TRBJ2-5 - TRBV11-2 TGTGCCAGCAGCCGGGACAGGGCACAAGAGACCCAGTACTTC CASSRDRAQETQYF
- TRBJ1-1 - TRBV6-2/TRBV6-3 TGTGCCAGCAGCCCGCTCGGAGATAAACCGATCGAAGCTTTCTTT CASSPLGDKPIEAFF
- TRBJ1-2 - TRBV13 TGTGCCAGCAGCTTAGGCGTCCGCGGCATTGGCGGCTACACCTTC CASSLGVRGIGGYTF
- TRBJ2-3 - TRBV28 TGTGCCAGCAGTCACCGACTAGACAGCACAGATACGCAGTATTTT CASSHRLDSTDTQYF
- TRBJ1-2 - TRBV30 TGTGCCCTGGAGTGGGGGCGGGCCTTAGGCTACACCTTC CALEWGRALGYTF
- TRBJ1-3 - TRBV28 TGTGCCAGCAGTCCACAGGTGCGGAGCCCTGGAAACACCATATATTTT CASSPQVRSPGNTIYF
TRBD2 TRBJ2-1 - TRBV30 TGTGCCTGGAATGAGCGGGGCGAGCAGTTCTTC CAWNERGEQFF
- TRBJ2-3 - TRBV7-2 TGTGCCAGCAGCTTAGATCGGGGGGCGACAGATACGCAGTATTTT CASSLDRGATDTQYF
- TRBJ1-2 few TRBV11-2 TGTGCCAGCAGCTTAGAGGTACAGCCCTATGGCTACACCTTC CASSLEVQPYGYTF